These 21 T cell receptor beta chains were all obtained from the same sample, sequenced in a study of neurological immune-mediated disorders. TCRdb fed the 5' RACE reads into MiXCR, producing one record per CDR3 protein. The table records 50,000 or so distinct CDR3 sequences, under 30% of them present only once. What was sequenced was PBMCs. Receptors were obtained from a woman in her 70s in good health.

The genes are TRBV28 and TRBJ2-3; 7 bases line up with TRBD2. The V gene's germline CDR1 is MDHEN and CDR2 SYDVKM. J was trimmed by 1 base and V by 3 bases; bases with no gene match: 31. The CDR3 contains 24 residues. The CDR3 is CASSLGVVGEVDTGASGGTDTQYF. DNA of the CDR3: TGTGCCAGCAGTTTGGGAGTTGTAGGGGAGGTTGACACCGGGGCTAGCGGAGGCACAGATACGCAGTATTTT.

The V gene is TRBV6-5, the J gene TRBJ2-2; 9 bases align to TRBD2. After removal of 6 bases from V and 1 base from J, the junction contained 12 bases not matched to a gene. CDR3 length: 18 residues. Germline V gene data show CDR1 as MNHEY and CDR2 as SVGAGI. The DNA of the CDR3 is TGTGCCAGCAGCGAACCCCTTGGTAGCGGGAGGAACACCGGGGAGCTGTTTTTT. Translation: CASSEPLGSGRNTGELFF.

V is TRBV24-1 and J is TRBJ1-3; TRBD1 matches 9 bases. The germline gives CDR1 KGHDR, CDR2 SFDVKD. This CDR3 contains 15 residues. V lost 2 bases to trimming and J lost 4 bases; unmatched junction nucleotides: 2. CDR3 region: CATSDSGTGGNTIYF. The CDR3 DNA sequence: TGTGCCACCAGTGATTCCGGGACAGGGGGAAACACCATATATTTT.

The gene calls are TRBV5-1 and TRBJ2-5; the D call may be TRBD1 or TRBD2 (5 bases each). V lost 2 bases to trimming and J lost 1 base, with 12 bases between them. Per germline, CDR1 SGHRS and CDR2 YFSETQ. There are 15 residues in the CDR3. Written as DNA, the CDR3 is TGCGCCAGCAGCTTTTTCAGGGCGGGCCAAGAGACCCAGTACTTC. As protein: CASSFFRAGQETQYF. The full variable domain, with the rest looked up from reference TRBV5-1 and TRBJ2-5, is KAGVTQTPRYLIKTRGQQVTLSCSPISGHRSVSWYQQTPGQGLQFLFEYFSETQRNKGNFPGRFSGRQFSNSRSEMNVSTLELGDSALYLCASSFFRAGQETQYFGPGTRLLVL.

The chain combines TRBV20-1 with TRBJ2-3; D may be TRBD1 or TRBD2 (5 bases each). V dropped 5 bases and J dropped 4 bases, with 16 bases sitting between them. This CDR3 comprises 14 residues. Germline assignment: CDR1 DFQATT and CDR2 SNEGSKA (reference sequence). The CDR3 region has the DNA TGCAGTGCTTCCTCCGGGACCGTTGCAGATACGCAGTATTTT. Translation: CSASSGTVADTQYF.

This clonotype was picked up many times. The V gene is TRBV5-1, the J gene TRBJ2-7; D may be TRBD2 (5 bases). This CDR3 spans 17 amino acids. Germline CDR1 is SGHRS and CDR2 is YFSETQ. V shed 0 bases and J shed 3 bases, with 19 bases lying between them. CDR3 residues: CASSLARTGDADYEQYF. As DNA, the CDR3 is TGCGCCAGCAGCTTGGCCAGGACTGGAGATGCCGACTACGAGCAGTACTTC.

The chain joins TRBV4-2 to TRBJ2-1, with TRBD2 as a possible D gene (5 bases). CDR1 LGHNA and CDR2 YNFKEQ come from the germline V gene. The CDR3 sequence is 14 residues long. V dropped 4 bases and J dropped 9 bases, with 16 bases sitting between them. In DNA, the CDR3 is TGTGCCAGCAGCCCAGGCCGCGAGGCGGGTGAGCAGTTCTTC. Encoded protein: CASSPGREAGEQFF.

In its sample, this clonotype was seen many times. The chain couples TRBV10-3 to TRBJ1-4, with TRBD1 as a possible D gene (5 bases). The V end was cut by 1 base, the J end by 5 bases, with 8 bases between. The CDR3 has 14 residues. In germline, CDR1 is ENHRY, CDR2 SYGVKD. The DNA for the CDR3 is TGTGCCATCAGTGAGTTAGGGGTAAATGAAAAACTGTTTTTT. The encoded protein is CAISELGVNEKLFF.

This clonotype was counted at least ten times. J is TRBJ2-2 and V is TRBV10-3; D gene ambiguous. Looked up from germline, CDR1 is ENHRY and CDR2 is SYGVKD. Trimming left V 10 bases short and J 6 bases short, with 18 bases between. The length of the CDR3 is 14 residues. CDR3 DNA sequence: TGTGCCACTTCACAAGGTTTGGCCCCCGGGGAGCTGTTTTTT. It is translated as CATSQGLAPGELFF.

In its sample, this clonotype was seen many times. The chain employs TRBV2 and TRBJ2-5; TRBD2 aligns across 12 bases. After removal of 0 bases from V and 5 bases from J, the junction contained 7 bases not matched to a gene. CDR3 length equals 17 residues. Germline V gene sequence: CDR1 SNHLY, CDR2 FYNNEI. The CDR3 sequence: CASSEALAGGKRETQYF. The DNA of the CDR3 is TGTGCCAGCAGTGAAGCGCTAGCGGGAGGGAAGCGGGAGACCCAGTACTTC.

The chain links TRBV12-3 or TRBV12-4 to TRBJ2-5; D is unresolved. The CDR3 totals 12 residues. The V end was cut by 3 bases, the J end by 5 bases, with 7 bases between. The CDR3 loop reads CASSFSRETQYF. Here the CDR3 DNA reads TGTGCCAGCAGTTTTTCACGGGAGACCCAGTACTTC.

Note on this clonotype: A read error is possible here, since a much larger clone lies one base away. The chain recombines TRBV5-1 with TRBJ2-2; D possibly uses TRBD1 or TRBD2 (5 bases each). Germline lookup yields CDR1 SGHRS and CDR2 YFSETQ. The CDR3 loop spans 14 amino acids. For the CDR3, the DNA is TGCGCCAGCAGGGACACGGAATACACCGGGGAGCGGTTTTTT. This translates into CASRDTEYTGERFF.

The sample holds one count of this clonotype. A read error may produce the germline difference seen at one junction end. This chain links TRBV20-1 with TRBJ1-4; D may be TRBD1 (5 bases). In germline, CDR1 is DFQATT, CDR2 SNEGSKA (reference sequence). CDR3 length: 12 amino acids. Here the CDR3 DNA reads TGCAGTGCCTACGCGGGGACTGAAAAACTCTTTTTT. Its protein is CSAYAGTEKLFF.

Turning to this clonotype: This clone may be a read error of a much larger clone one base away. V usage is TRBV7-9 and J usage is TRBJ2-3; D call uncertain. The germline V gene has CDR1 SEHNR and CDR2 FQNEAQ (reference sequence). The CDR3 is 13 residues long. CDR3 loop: CAISTSGTDTQYF. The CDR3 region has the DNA TGTGCCATCAGCACCAGTGGGACAGATACGCAGTATTTT.

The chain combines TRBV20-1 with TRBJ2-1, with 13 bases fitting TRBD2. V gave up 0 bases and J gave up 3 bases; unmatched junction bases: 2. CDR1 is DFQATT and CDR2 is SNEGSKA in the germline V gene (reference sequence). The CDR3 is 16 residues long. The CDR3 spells CSARDGTSGDYNEQFF. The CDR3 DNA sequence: TGCAGTGCTAGAGATGGGACTAGCGGGGACTACAATGAGCAGTTCTTC.

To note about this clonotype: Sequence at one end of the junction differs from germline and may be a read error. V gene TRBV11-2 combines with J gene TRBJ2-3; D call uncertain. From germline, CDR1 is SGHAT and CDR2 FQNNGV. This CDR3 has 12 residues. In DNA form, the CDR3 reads TGTGCCAACAGCTTTGCCACAGATACGCAGTATTTT. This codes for CANSFATDTQYF.

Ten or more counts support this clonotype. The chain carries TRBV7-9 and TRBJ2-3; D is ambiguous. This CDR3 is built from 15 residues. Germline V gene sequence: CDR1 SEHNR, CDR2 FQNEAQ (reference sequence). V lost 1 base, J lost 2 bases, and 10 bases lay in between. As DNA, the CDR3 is TGTGCCAGCAGCTTAGGGAACGGACCCACAGATACGCAGTATTTT. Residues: CASSLGNGPTDTQYF.

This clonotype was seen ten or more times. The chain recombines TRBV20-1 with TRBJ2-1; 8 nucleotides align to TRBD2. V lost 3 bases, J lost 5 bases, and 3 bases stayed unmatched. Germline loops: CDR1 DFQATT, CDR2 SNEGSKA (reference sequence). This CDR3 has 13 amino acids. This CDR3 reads CSASAGGNNEQFF. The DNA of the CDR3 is TGCAGTGCTAGTGCGGGAGGTAACAATGAGCAGTTCTTC.

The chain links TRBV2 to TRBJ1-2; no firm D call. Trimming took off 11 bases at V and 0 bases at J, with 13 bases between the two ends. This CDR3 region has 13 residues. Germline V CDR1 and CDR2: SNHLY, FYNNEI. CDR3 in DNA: TGTGCCGGCAAGATGGGGACTAACTATGGCTACACCTTC. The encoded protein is CAGKMGTNYGYTF.

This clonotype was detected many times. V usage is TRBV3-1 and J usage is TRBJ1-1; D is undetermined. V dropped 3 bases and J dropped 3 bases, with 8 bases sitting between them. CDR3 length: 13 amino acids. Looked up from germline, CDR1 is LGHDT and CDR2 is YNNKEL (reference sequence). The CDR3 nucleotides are TGTGCCAGCAGCCACTATAGGGACACTGAAGCTTTCTTT. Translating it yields CASSHYRDTEAFF.

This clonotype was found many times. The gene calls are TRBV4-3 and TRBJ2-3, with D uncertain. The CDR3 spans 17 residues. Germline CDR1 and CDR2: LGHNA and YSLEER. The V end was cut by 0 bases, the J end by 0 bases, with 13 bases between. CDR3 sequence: CASSQDLAASSTDTQYF. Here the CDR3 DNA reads TGCGCCAGCAGCCAAGATCTCGCGGCTTCAAGCACAGATACGCAGTATTTT.